This record looks at one T cell receptor (beta chain) sequence and its context. Its antigen is still unknown. This specimen comes from a study of Ad26.COV2.S vaccination and SARS-CoV-2 variants. Study details: Ad26.COV2.S was injected intramuscularly once or twice, 56 days apart.

The method was immunoSEQ multiplex PCR; TCRdb's version includes in-frame clones alone and lacks a portion of them. The sample holds approximately 400,000 clones; about 88% are singletons and the top ten take 3.3%. Study-wide results and caveats: Total T cell responses may have been underestimated by the TCR breadth and depth analyses.

Treatment: roughly 18 received Ad26.COV2.S at low or high dose, single or two shots; about 5 received placebo; per-sample allocation not given. It was on day 63 after the first vaccine or placebo injection that samples were taken. Vaccination used an Ad26 vector expressing Wuhan-strain SARS-CoV-2 spike. Germline lookup yields CDR1 SGHTA and CDR2 FQGNSA. CDR3 size: 13 residues. Trimming shortened V by 4 bases and J by 7 bases, and 10 bases separated the two germline ends. The chain employs TRBV7-2 and TRBJ1-4, with a possible D match to TRBD1 (5 bases). The sequencing used peripheral blood, collected in a trial of Ad26.COV2.S vaccine versus placebo. The sequence derives from a person aged 18-65 years who received the Ad26.COV2.S COVID-19 vaccine or a placebo. The CDR3 DNA reads as TGTGCCAGCAGCTCTAGACAGACTGAAAAACTGTTTTTT. Protein product: CASSSRQTEKLFF. The variable domain in full, with the rest retrieved from reference TRBV7-2 and TRBJ1-4, is GAGVSQSPSNKVTEKGKDVELRCDPISGHTALYWYRQSLGQGLEFLIYFQGNSAPDKSGLPSDRFSAERTGGSVSTLTIQRTQQEDSAVYLCASSSRQTEKLFFGSGTQLSVL.